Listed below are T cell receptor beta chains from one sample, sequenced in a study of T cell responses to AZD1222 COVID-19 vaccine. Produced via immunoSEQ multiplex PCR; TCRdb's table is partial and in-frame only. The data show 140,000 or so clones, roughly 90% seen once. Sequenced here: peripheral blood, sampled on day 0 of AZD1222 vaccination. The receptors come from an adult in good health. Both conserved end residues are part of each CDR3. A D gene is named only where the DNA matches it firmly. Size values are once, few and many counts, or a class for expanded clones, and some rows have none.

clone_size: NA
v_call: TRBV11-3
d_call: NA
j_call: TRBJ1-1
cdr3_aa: CASSLDKNTEAFF
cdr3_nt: TGTGCCAGCAGCTTAGACAAGAACACTGAAGCTTTCTTT

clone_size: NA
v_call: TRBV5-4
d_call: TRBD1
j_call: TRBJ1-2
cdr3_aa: CASSFTGDPYGYTF
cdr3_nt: TGTGCCAGCAGCTTTACAGGGGACCCCTATGGCTACACCTTC

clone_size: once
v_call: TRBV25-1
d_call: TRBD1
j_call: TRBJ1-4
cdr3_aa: CASSPKGQGYEKLFF
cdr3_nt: TGTGCCAGCTCACCTAAGGGACAGGGGTATGAAAAACTGTTTTTT

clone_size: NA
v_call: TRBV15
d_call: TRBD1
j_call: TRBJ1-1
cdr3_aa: CATSITRQGTEAFF
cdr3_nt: TGTGCCACCAGCATCACCAGACAGGGCACTGAAGCTTTCTTT

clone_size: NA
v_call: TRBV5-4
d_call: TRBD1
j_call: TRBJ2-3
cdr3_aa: CASSSTDRGYTQYF
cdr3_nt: TGTGCCAGCAGCTCAACCGACAGGGGGTATACGCAGTATTTT

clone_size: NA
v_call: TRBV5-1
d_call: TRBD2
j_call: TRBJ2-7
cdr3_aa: CASSRGTSGTRDPYEQYF
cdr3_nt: TGCGCCAGCAGCCGGGGGACTAGCGGGACGAGAGATCCCTACGAGCAGTACTTC

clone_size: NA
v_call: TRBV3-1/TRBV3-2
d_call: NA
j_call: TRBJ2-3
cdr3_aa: CASSPWGLADTDTQYF
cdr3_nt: TGTGCCAGCAGCCCGTGGGGGCTAGCCGACACAGATACGCAGTATTTT

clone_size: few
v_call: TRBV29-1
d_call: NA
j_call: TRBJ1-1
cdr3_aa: CSVPHPGGGTEAFF
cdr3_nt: TGCAGCGTTCCCCACCCGGGAGGTGGCACTGAAGCTTTCTTT

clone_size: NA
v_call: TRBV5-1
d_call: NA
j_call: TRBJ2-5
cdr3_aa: CASSAGQSETQYF
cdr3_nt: TGCGCCAGCAGCGCCGGACAGTCAGAGACCCAGTACTTC

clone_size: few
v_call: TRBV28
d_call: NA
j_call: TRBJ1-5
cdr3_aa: CASSPRGEVYSNQPQHF
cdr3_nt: TGTGCCAGCAGTCCCAGAGGGGAAGTTTATAGCAATCAGCCCCAGCATTTT

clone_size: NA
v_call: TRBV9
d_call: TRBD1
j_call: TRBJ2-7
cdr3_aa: CASSVVDRGSEQYF
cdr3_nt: TGTGCCAGCAGCGTAGTCGACAGGGGTTCCGAGCAGTACTTC

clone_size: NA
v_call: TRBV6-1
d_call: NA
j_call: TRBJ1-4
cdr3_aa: CASSDVGLREKLFF
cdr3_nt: TGTGCCAGCAGTGACGTGGGATTACGGGAAAAACTGTTTTTT

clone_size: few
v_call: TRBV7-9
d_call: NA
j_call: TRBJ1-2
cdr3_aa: CASSLPNYTF
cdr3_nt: TGTGCCAGCAGCTTACCTAACTACACCTTC

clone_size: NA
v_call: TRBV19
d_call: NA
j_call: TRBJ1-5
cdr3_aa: CASSISRGGTSNQPQHF
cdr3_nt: TGTGCCAGTAGTATATCCCGGGGGGGTACTAGCAATCAGCCCCAGCATTTT

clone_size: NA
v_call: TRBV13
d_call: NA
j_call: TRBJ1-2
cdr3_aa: CASSLIRRGYKYGYTF
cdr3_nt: TGTGCCAGCAGCTTAATCAGGAGGGGGTACAAGTATGGCTACACCTTC

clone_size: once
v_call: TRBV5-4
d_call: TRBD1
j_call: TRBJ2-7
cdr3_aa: CASSLGDRDAYEQYF
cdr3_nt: TGTGCCAGCAGCTTGGGGGACAGAGACGCCTACGAGCAGTACTTC

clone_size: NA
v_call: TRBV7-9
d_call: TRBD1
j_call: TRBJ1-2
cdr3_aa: CASSLGTGPSYGYTF
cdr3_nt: TGTGCCAGCAGCCTCGGGACAGGGCCATCTTATGGCTACACCTTC

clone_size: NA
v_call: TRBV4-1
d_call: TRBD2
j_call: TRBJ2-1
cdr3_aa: CASQRGLAGADYNEQFF
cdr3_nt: TGCGCCAGCCAGCGGGGACTAGCGGGAGCGGACTACAATGAGCAGTTCTTC

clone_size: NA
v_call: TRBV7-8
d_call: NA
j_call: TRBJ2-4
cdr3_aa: CASSLRRIGAKNIQYF
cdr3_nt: TGTGCCAGCAGCTTGCGACGTATCGGGGCCAAAAACATTCAGTACTTC

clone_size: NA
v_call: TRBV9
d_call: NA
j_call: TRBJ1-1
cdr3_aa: CASSVRGMNTEAFF
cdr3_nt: TGTGCCAGCAGCGTGAGGGGTATGAACACTGAAGCTTTCTTT